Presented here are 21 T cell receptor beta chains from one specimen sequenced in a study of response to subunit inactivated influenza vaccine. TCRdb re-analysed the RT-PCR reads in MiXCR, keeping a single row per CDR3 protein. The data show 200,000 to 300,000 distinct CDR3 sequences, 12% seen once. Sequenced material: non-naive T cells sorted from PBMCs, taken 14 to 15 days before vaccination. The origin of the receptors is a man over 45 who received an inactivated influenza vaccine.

The CDR3 sequence is CSASPVGTGDYNEQFF. CDR3 bases: TGCAGTGCTAGTCCCGTCGGGACAGGGGATTACAATGAGCAGTTCTTC. This chain uses TRBV20-1 with TRBJ2-1; 10 bases map to TRBD1. CDR1 and CDR2 from the germline V gene are DFQATT and SNEGSKA (reference sequence). There are 16 residues in the CDR3. The J segment lost 4 bases and the V segment lost 3 bases, leaving 9 bases of the junction unmatched.

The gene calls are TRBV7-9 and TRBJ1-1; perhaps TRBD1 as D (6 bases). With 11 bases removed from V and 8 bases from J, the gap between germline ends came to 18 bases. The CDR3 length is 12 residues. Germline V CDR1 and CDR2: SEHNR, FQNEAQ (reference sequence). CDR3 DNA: TGTGCCTATGGGGGGCAGCTATACGAAGCTTTCTTT. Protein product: CAYGGQLYEAFF.

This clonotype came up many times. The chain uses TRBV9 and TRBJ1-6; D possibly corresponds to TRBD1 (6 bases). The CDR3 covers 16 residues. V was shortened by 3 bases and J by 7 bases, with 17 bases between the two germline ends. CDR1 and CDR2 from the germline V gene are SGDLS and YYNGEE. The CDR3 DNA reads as TGTGCCAGCAGCGCGTCACAGGGACCAGCCAATTCACCCCTCCACTTT. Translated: CASSASQGPANSPLHF.

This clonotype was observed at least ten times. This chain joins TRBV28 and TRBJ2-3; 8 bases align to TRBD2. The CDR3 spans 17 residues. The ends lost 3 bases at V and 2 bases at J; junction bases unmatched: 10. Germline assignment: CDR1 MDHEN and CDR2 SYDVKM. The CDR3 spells CASSFYIIAGITDTQYF. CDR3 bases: TGTGCCAGCAGTTTTTATATAATAGCGGGGATCACAGATACGCAGTATTTT.

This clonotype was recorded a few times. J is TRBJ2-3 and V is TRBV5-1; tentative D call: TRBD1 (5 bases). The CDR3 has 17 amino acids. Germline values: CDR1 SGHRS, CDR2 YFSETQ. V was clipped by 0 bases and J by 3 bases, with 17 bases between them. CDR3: CASSLEGKRIATDTQYF. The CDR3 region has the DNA TGCGCCAGCAGCTTGGAGGGGAAGCGTATAGCAACAGATACGCAGTATTTT.

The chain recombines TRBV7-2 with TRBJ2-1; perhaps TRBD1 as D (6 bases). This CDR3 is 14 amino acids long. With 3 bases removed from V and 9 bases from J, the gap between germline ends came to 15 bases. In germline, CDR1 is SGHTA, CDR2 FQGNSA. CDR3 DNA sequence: TGTGCCAGCAGCTTTACAGGGTACCGGACTGAGCAGTTCTTC. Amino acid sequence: CASSFTGYRTEQFF. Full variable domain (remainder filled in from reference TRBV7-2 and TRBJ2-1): GAGVSQSPSNKVTEKGKDVELRCDPISGHTALYWYRQSLGQGLEFLIYFQGNSAPDKSGLPSDRFSAERTGGSVSTLTIQRTQQEDSAVYLCASSFTGYRTEQFFGPGTRLTVL.

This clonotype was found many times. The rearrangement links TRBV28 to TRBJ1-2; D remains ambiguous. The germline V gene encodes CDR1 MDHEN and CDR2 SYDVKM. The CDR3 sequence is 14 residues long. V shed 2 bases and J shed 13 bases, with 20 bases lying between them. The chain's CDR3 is CASSLPTLRAKFTF. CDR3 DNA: TGTGCCAGCAGTTTACCCACTCTTAGGGCCAAGTTCACCTTC.

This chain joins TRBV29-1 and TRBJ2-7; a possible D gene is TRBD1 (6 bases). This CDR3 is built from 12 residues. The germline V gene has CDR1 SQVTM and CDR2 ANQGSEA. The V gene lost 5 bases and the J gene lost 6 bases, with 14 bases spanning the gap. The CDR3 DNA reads TGCAGCGTTCAACAGGGTGGGTCCGAGCAGTACTTC. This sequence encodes CSVQQGGSEQYF.

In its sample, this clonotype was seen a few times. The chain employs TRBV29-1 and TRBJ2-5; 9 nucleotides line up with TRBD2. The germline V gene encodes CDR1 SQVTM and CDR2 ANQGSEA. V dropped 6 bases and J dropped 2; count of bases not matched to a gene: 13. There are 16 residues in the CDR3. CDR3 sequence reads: CSVGWGGRGRQETQYF. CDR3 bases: TGCAGCGTCGGTTGGGGCGGGAGGGGCCGACAAGAGACCCAGTACTTC.

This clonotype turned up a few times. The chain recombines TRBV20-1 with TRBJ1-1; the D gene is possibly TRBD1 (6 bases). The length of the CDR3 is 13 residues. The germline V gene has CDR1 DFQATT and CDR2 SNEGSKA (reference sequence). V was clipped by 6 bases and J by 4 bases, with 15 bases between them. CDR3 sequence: CSARGREGTEAFF. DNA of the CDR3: TGCAGTGCCAGGGGTAGGGAGGGCACTGAAGCTTTCTTT.

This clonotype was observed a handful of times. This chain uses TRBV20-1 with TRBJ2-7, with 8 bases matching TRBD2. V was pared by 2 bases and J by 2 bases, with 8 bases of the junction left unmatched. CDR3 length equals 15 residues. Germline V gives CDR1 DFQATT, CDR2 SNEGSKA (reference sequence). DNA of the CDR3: TGCAGTGCTAGAAGCGGAGCGGGGGATCCCTACGAGCAGTACTTC. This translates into CSARSGAGDPYEQYF.

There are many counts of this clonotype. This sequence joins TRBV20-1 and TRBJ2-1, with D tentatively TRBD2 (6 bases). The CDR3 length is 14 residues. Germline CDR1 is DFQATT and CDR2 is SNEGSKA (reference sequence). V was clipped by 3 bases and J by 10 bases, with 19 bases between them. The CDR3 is CSASSGPLANEQFF. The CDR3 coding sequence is TGCAGTGCTAGCAGCGGACCCCTAGCGAACGAGCAGTTCTTC.

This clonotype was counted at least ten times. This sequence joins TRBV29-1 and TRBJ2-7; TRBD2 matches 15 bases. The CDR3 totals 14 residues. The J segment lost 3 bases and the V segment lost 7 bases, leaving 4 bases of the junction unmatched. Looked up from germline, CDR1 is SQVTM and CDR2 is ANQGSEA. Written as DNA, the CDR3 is TGCAGCGCCGGACTAGCGGGGGGGGTCTACGAGCAGTACTTC. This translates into CSAGLAGGVYEQYF.

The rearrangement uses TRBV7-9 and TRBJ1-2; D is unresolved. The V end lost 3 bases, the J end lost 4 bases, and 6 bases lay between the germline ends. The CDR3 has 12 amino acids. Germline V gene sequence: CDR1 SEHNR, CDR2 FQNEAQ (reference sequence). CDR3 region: CASSFSGYGYTF. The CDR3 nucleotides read TGTGCCAGCAGCTTTTCAGGCTATGGCTACACCTTC.

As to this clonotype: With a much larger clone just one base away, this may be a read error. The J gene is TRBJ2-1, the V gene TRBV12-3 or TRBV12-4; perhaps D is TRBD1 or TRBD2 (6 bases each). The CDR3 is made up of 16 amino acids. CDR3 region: CACRGLGGPSYNEQFF. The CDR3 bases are TGTGCCTGCAGGGGTTTAGGGGGGCCGAGTTACAATGAGCAGTTCTTC.

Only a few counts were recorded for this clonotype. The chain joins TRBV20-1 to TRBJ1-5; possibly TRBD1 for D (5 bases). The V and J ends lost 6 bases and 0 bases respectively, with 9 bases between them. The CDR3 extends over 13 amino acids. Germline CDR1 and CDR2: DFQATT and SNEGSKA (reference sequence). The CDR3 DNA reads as TGCAGTGCCTTGACAGTTAGCAATCAGCCCCAGCATTTT. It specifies CSALTVSNQPQHF.

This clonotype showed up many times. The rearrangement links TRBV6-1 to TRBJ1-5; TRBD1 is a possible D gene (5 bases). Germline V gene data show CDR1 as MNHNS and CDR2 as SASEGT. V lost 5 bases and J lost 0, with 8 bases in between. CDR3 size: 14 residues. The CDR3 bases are TGTGCCAGCAGTCGACAGATTAGCAATCAGCCCCAGCATTTT. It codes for CASSRQISNQPQHF.

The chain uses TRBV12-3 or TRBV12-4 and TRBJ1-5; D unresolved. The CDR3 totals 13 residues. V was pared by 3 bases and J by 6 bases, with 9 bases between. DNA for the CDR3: TGTGCCAGCAGTTTTTCGGAAGGTCAGCCCCAGCATTTT. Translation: CASSFSEGQPQHF.

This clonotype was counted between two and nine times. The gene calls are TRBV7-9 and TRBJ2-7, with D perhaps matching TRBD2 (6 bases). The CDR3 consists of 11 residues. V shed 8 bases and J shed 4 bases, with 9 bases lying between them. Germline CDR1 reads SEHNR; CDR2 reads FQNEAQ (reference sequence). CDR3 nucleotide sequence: TGTGCCAGCGACGGGGGATACGAGCAGTACTTC. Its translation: CASDGGYEQYF.

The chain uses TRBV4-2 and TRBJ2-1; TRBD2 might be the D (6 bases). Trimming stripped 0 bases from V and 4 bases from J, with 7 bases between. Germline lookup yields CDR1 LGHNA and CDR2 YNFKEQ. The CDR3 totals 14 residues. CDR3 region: CASSQEGGYNEQFF. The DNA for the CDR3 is TGTGCCAGCAGCCAAGAGGGGGGTTACAATGAGCAGTTCTTC.

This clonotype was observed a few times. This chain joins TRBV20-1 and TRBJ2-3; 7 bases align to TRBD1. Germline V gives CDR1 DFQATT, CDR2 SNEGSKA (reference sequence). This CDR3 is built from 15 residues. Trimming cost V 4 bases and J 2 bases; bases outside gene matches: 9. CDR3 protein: CSATRTGFSTDTQYF. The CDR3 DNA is TGCAGTGCTACAAGGACAGGATTTTCCACAGATACGCAGTATTTT.